This T cell receptor (beta chain) was sequenced during a study of T cell responses to AZD1222 COVID-19 vaccine. This CDR3 region has 12 residues. The V and J ends lost 2 bases and 6 bases respectively, with 8 bases between them. CDR1 MNHEY and CDR2 SVGAGI come from the germline V gene. Second doses that came at about 4 or about 12 weeks were put together. TCRdb keeps only in-frame clones here, not all; method: immunoSEQ multiplex PCR. The sample consists of 100,000 to 150,000 clones, 80% to 95% of them appearing once. Points from the study as a whole: Baseline serostatus was positive in only a handful of AZD1222 recipients. Mostly white British, mostly female donors; authors suggested clonal diversity may be underestimated.

Only one count was recorded for this clone. The antigen is not known. Here the sequenced sample was peripheral blood, taken 28 days after the second AZD1222 dose. The V call is TRBV6-5, the J call TRBJ2-7; D ambiguous. This sequence originates from an adult who received the AZD1222 COVID-19 vaccine. The CDR3 loop is CASSYPAGEQYF. The CDR3 DNA reads as TGTGCCAGCAGTTACCCCGCAGGCGAGCAGTACTTC.